The 17 T cell receptor beta chains below all came from one sample that was sequenced in a study of HIV-infected patients and healthy controls. Whole blood was used without fractionation, so all unsorted peripheral T cells were included. Alpha and beta constant-region primers primed reverse transcription of around 500 ng RNA. Separate chain-specific third strand synthesis with multiplexing indices produced the alpha and beta libraries. TCRdb re-derived calls from the 5' RACE reads in MiXCR, one entry per CDR3 protein. The data hold about 10,000 distinct CDR3 sequences, with 8% observed a single time. Sequences were obtained from blood. Receptors were obtained from an adult in good health.

This clonotype has ten or more counts. For the CDR3, the DNA is TGTGCCAGCACGTCCGGACCAGCTGGCAATCAGCCCCAGCATTTT. It is translated as CASTSGPAGNQPQHF. J is TRBJ1-5 and V is TRBV5-4; D gene ambiguous. The CDR3 is 15 residues long. V was pared by 6 bases and J by 2 bases, with 15 bases between. CDR1 and CDR2 (germline): SGHNT, YYREEE (reference sequence).

This clonotype was seen a handful of times. The chain combines TRBV7-7 with TRBJ1-6; D uncertain. The CDR3 runs 13 residues. Germline CDR1 reads SSHAT; CDR2 reads FNYEAQ (reference sequence). V lost 5 bases, J lost 7 bases, and 9 bases lay in between. The DNA for the CDR3 is TGTGCCAGCAGCCCAGGCAGGAATTCACCCCTCCACTTT. It specifies CASSPGRNSPLHF.

This clonotype was picked up a small number of times. The CDR3 DNA is TGTGCCAGCTCACCGACGCGGGGGGTGGAAGCTTTCTTT. Amino acid sequence: CASSPTRGVEAFF. The V call is TRBV18, the J call TRBJ1-1; D is perhaps TRBD1 (5 bases). CDR1 and CDR2 (germline): KGHSH, LQKENI. This CDR3 spans 13 amino acids. V was trimmed by 3 bases and J by 8 bases, leaving 13 bases between them.

The chain couples TRBV19 to TRBJ2-1; D is unclear. Germline V lookup: CDR1 LNHDA, CDR2 SQIVND (reference sequence). This CDR3 is built from 14 residues. V lost 5 bases, J lost 5 bases, and 13 bases lay in between. CDR3 sequence (DNA): TGTGCCAGTAGTGTCCTCGACGCTAACAATGAGCAGTTCTTC. Translation: CASSVLDANNEQFF.

The rearrangement uses TRBV6-5 and TRBJ1-4, with 9 bases lining up with TRBD1. The J segment lost 6 bases and the V segment lost 7 bases, leaving 9 bases of the junction unmatched. Germline assignment: CDR1 MNHEY and CDR2 SVGAGI. The CDR3 loop spans 15 amino acids. The CDR3 coding sequence is TGTGCCAGCACCGACTCAAGGGACAGGGATGAAAAACTGTTTTTT. The encoded protein is CASTDSRDRDEKLFF.

Relative to its sample, this clonotype is medium-sized (0.01 to 0.1%). The chain employs TRBV6-1 and TRBJ2-1; 8 bases align to TRBD1. CDR1 and CDR2 (germline): MNHNS, SASEGT. Trimming removed 7 bases from V and 3 bases from J; junction bases left unmatched: 5. This CDR3 has 14 residues. The chain's CDR3 is CASTPGQDYNEQFF. As DNA, the CDR3 is TGTGCCAGCACCCCGGGACAGGACTACAATGAGCAGTTCTTC.

This clonotype was counted ten times or more. The chain carries TRBV6-5 and TRBJ2-1; 11 bases are a match to TRBD2. With V trimmed by 6 bases and J by 3 bases, 4 bases remained unmatched. The CDR3 has 15 residues. CDR1 is MNHEY and CDR2 is SVGAGI in the germline V gene. The CDR3 loop reads CASRNSGGGYNEQFF. DNA of the CDR3: TGTGCCAGCAGAAATAGCGGGGGGGGCTACAATGAGCAGTTCTTC.

In its sample, this clonotype was seen many times. The genes are TRBV12-3 or TRBV12-4 and TRBJ2-3, with D unclear. There are 12 residues in the CDR3. V lost 6 bases, J lost 2 bases, and 6 bases lay in between. CDR3: CASRRYTDTQYF. The CDR3 coding sequence is TGTGCCAGCAGACGGTACACAGATACGCAGTATTTT.

This clonotype is judged medium-sized. The chain uses TRBV7-2 and TRBJ2-7; TRBD2 matches 11 bases. Germline CDR1 reads SGHTA; CDR2 reads FQGNSA. J was trimmed by 4 bases and V by 3 bases; bases with no gene match: 5. CDR3 length: 15 amino acids. CDR3 nucleotide sequence: TGTGCCAGCAGCTTCGAGCTAGCGGGGGGTTACGAGCAGTACTTC. Protein: CASSFELAGGYEQYF.

This clonotype was observed at least ten times. The rearrangement uses TRBV20-1 and TRBJ1-1; D unresolved. Trimming took 1 base from V and 5 from J, leaving 8 bases between them. The CDR3 runs 12 residues. Germline V gene lookup returns CDR1 DFQATT and CDR2 SNEGSKA (reference sequence). The CDR3 coding sequence is TGCAGTGCTAGAGTCGATTGGACTGAAGCTTTCTTT. Translated: CSARVDWTEAFF.

The chain carries TRBV27 and TRBJ1-1; D not certain. CDR1 MNHEY and CDR2 SMNVEV come from the germline V gene (reference sequence). There are 15 residues in the CDR3. V lost 3 bases to trimming and J lost 0 bases, with 11 bases between them. The CDR3 DNA reads as TGTGCCAGCAGTTTGTCCAGTTCGATGAACACTGAAGCTTTCTTT. Translating it yields CASSLSSSMNTEAFF.

This sequence joins TRBV5-5 and TRBJ2-5; no clear D. This CDR3 spans 13 amino acids. Germline-derived CDR1 and CDR2 are SGHKS and YYEKEE (reference sequence). The ends were cut back, 3 bases at V and 5 bases at J, with 11 bases in the middle. CDR3 sequence: CASSWASGETQYF. CDR3 coding DNA: TGTGCCAGCAGCTGGGCCTCCGGGGAGACCCAGTACTTC.

In this sample, this clonotype is medium-sized. The chain combines TRBV5-4 with TRBJ2-1; D is perhaps TRBD1 or TRBD2 (5 bases each). This CDR3 has 15 amino acids. Germline V gene data show CDR1 as SGHNT and CDR2 as YYREEE (reference sequence). Between the trimmed V and J ends, which lost 1 base and 0 bases, there was a span of 8 bases. CDR3 nucleotide sequence: TGTGCCAGCAGCTTGTCCGGGGCCTCCTACAATGAGCAGTTCTTC. It translates to CASSLSGASYNEQFF. The full variable domain, completed using reference TRBV5-4 and TRBJ2-1, is ETGVTQSPTHLIKTRGQQVTLRCSSQSGHNTVSWYQQALGQGPQFIFQYYREEENGRGNFPPRFSGLQFPNYSSELNVNALELDDSALYLCASSLSGASYNEQFFGPGTRLTVL.

Concerning this clonotype itself: This may be a read error: a much more frequent sequence differs by one nucleotide. This rearrangement joins TRBV5-1 to TRBJ2-1; 11 bases match TRBD1. The germline V gene encodes CDR1 SGHRS and CDR2 YFSETQ. The J segment lost 6 bases and the V segment lost 4 bases, leaving 12 bases of the junction unmatched. CDR3 length: 17 residues. The CDR3 loop is CASSMELWTGGRNEQFF. For the CDR3, the DNA is TGCGCCAGCAGCATGGAGTTATGGACAGGGGGCCGCAATGAGCAGTTCTTC.

This clonotype was observed a few times. V gene TRBV24-1 combines with J gene TRBJ2-2; the match to TRBD1 covers 7 bases. Germline V gene lookup returns CDR1 KGHDR and CDR2 SFDVKD. The CDR3 has 17 residues. V shed 9 bases and J 0 bases; nucleotides not matched to a gene: 12. The CDR3 bases are TGTGCCACCCTACCCCCCCTAACAGGGGCGAACACCGGGGAGCTGTTTTTT. This codes for CATLPPLTGANTGELFF.

On this clonotype: Given a much more abundant clone one base away, this may be a read error. This chain joins TRBV13 and TRBJ1-6; D unclear. Germline V gene sequence: CDR1 PRHDT, CDR2 FYEKMQ (reference sequence). The CDR3 sequence is 17 residues long. The CDR3 loop reads CASSLGTGSSRNSPLNF. DNA for the CDR3: TGTGCCAGCAGCTTAGGGACGGGGTCCTCTAGGAATTCACCCCTCAACTTT.

This clonotype came up many times. The CDR3 DNA reads TGTGCCTGGAGTAAGGACAGGGCGGGTAGGAGCAATCAGCCCCAGCATTTT. This encodes CAWSKDRAGRSNQPQHF. The V and J genes are TRBV30 and TRBJ1-5, with 8 bases lining up with TRBD1. This CDR3 spans 17 amino acids. Trimming at V came to 2 bases and at J to 1 base, leaving 10 bases not matched to a gene. Germline CDR1 is GTSNPN and CDR2 is SVGIG (reference sequence).